One sample yielded the 15 T cell receptor beta chains listed below, sequenced in a study of CD8 T cells in ankylosing spondylitis. TCRdb analysed the 5' RACE reads with MiXCR anew, one entry per CDR3 protein. The sample lists around 39,000 distinct CDR3 sequences, approximately 9.9% occurring once. Sequencing used synovial fluid, either unsorted or a sorted T cell fraction (not recorded which). Receptors were obtained from a male donor with ankylosing spondylitis.

The chain carries TRBV9 and TRBJ2-1, with 7 positions matching TRBD1. CDR1 is SGDLS, CDR2 YYNGEE, per germline. V dropped 5 bases and J dropped 4; count of bases not matched to a gene: 9. This CDR3 comprises 15 residues. CDR3 residues: CASSASGTEYNEQFF. Written as DNA, the CDR3 is TGTGCCAGCAGTGCCTCCGGGACAGAGTACAATGAGCAGTTCTTC.

In this sample, this clonotype is medium-sized. The chain has TRBV12-3 or TRBV12-4 and TRBJ2-3, with D unresolved. V lost 9 bases and J 0 bases, leaving 4 bases between the germline ends. This CDR3 spans 11 amino acids. CDR3 nucleotide sequence: TGTGCCAGTACTAGCACAGATACGCAGTATTTT. Protein product: CASTSTDTQYF.

The rearrangement joins TRBV12-3 or TRBV12-4 to TRBJ1-4; D is uncertain. V was pared by 7 bases and J by 0 bases, with 3 bases between. The length of the CDR3 is 12 residues. The CDR3 DNA is TGTGCCAGCAAGACAACTAATGAAAAACTGTTTTTT. Protein: CASKTTNEKLFF.

The sample holds many counts of this clonotype. The chain joins TRBV20-1 to TRBJ2-7; a possible D gene is TRBD1 (6 bases). Looked up from germline, CDR1 is DFQATT and CDR2 is SNEGSKA (reference sequence). V shed 3 bases and J shed 3 bases, with 18 bases lying between them. The CDR3 is made up of 15 amino acids. The CDR3 region is CSARETGTPNYEQYF. For the CDR3, the DNA is TGCAGTGCTAGGGAAACCGGGACACCCAACTACGAGCAGTACTTC.

The rearrangement uses TRBV14 and TRBJ2-1; 9 bases align to TRBD2. From germline, CDR1 is SGHDN and CDR2 FVKESK. V was clipped by 4 bases and J by 9 bases; unmatched bases: 19. The CDR3 extends over 18 amino acids. This CDR3 is CASSPSRGRATATFEQFF. DNA for the CDR3: TGTGCCAGCAGCCCAAGCCGCGGGAGGGCCACTGCCACATTTGAGCAGTTCTTC.

This clonotype was found a few times. The chain recombines TRBV2 with TRBJ1-1; D may be TRBD1 (5 bases). The length of the CDR3 is 13 residues. Germline loops: CDR1 SNHLY, CDR2 FYNNEI. Trimming took off 3 bases at V and 6 bases at J, with 11 bases between the two ends. CDR3 in DNA: TGTGCCAGCAGTGAGGGGGGAACCGCTGAAGCTTTCTTT. Its protein product is CASSEGGTAEAFF.

This clonotype was seen once. The chain uses TRBV11-3 and TRBJ2-7, with 7 bases lining up with TRBD1. The CDR3 extends over 16 amino acids. J gave up 0 bases and V 2 bases, and 7 bases lay outside the gene matches. The germline V gene has CDR1 SGHNT and CDR2 YENEEA. In nucleotides, the CDR3 is TGTGCCAGCAGCTTACGGCCCGGGACAGACTCCTACGAGCAGTACTTC. Amino acids: CASSLRPGTDSYEQYF.

The chain employs TRBV6-5 and TRBJ2-1, with 10 nucleotides matching TRBD2. Germline V lookup: CDR1 MNHEY, CDR2 SVGAGI. The CDR3 sequence is 17 residues long. Germline trimming cut 5 bases from V and 6 bases from J; bases unmatched to any gene: 13. The CDR3 is CASSRGLSGRARNEQFF. DNA for the CDR3: TGTGCCAGCAGTCGAGGACTAAGCGGGAGGGCCCGCAATGAGCAGTTCTTC.

This clonotype occurred many times. In nucleotides, the CDR3 is TGTGCCAGCAGTTTCCCCTCGGCTAGCCACGTTTCCCCCTCCTACAATGAGCAGTTCTTC. Translation: CASSFPSASHVSPSYNEQFF. The V gene is TRBV28, the J gene TRBJ2-1; possibly TRBD2 for D (5 bases). There are 20 residues in the CDR3. The germline CDR1 and CDR2 sequences are MDHEN and SYDVKM. The V gene lost 3 bases and the J gene lost 0 bases, with 24 bases spanning the gap.

This chain links TRBV27 with TRBJ2-3, with 11 bases fitting TRBD2. After removal of 4 bases from V and 2 bases from J, the junction contained 8 bases not matched to a gene. The CDR3 extends over 17 amino acids. Germline assignment: CDR1 MNHEY and CDR2 SMNVEV (reference sequence). The CDR3 region is CASSWAPGLAATDTQYF. CDR3 DNA sequence: TGTGCCAGCAGTTGGGCCCCGGGACTAGCGGCCACAGATACGCAGTATTTT.

This clonotype was seen at least ten times. The V and J genes are TRBV28 and TRBJ2-4, with D perhaps TRBD1 or TRBD2 (6 bases each). V lost 2 bases and J 3 bases, leaving 14 bases between the germline ends. Germline V gene sequence: CDR1 MDHEN, CDR2 SYDVKM. The CDR3 covers 16 residues. The CDR3 DNA follows: TGTGCCAGCAGTTTAAGCAGGGGACTGATCAAAAACATTCAGTACTTC. This translates into CASSLSRGLIKNIQYF. The full variable domain, completed using reference TRBV28 and TRBJ2-4, is DVKVTQSSRYLVKRTGEKVFLECVQDMDHENMFWYRQDPGLGLRLIYFSYDVKMKEKGDIPEGYSVSREKKERFSLILESASTNQTSMYLCASSLSRGLIKNIQYFGAGTRLSVL.

The chain combines TRBV27 with TRBJ2-7; D ambiguous. The CDR3 loop spans 12 amino acids. The germline gives CDR1 MNHEY, CDR2 SMNVEV (reference sequence). The V gene lost 3 bases and the J gene lost 5 bases, with 8 bases spanning the gap. The CDR3 DNA follows: TGTGCCAGCAGTTTTACGGGCCACGAGCAGTACTTC. Its protein product is CASSFTGHEQYF.

V usage is TRBV5-1 and J usage is TRBJ2-7; the D gene is possibly TRBD1 (6 bases). Per the germline V gene, CDR1 is SGHRS and CDR2 is YFSETQ. The CDR3 sequence is 14 residues long. Trimming pared 1 base from V and 4 bases from J, leaving 12 bases between. The CDR3 DNA is TGCGCCAGCAGCTTGTTCCCTACAGGGTACGAGCAGTACTTC. Its protein is CASSLFPTGYEQYF.

This clonotype was counted between two and nine times. V is TRBV6-1 and J is TRBJ1-5, with D possibly being TRBD1 (5 bases). CDR1 MNHNS and CDR2 SASEGT come from the germline V gene. The CDR3 runs 15 residues. V shed 4 bases and J shed 2 bases, with 12 bases lying between them. For the CDR3, the DNA is TGTGCCAGCAGTGGACAGAGGTACGGCAATCAGCCCCAGCATTTT. Residues: CASSGQRYGNQPQHF.

This clonotype has just a few counts. CDR3 DNA: TGTGCCAGCAGCTTAGATCTTTCGGGAGGGCTTTTTTACGAGCAGTACTTC. Protein sequence: CASSLDLSGGLFYEQYF. The V call is TRBV11-2, the J call TRBJ2-7; 8 nucleotides agree with TRBD2. Per germline, CDR1 SGHAT and CDR2 FQNNGV. Trimming cost V 0 bases and J 4 bases; bases outside gene matches: 11. CDR3 size: 17 residues.